The source of this T cell receptor (beta chain) is a study of cytotoxic CD8 clonotypes in ibrutinib-treated CLL. Study context: IGHV unmutated about 17; relapsed/refractory 10 to 11; treatment-naive about 15. Findings of the study overall: Having risen at ibrutinib response, clonality had fallen back toward baseline by progression. Clonality was higher at baseline than in age-matched healthy donors and tracked circulating CD8+ T-cell counts.

Generated by immunoSEQ multiplex PCR, the TCRdb table keeps only in-frame clones and is missing some. The data hold 13,000 to 15,000 clones, with 52% observed a single time. A remark on this clone: Its specificity is unknown.

The ends were cut back, 4 bases at V and 8 bases at J, with 9 bases in the middle. Germline-derived CDR1 and CDR2 are SNHLY and FYNNEI. The CDR3 covers 12 residues. This sequence originates from a human donor with chronic lymphocytic leukemia. The chain employs TRBV2 and TRBJ1-5; D is perhaps TRBD1 (6 bases). The source was PBMCs, collected at an approximately 26-month disease-progression time point, from a patient treated with ibrutinib. The CDR3 is CASSVSGEPQHF. In DNA form, the CDR3 reads TGTGCCAGCAGTGTTTCAGGGGAGCCCCAGCATTTT.